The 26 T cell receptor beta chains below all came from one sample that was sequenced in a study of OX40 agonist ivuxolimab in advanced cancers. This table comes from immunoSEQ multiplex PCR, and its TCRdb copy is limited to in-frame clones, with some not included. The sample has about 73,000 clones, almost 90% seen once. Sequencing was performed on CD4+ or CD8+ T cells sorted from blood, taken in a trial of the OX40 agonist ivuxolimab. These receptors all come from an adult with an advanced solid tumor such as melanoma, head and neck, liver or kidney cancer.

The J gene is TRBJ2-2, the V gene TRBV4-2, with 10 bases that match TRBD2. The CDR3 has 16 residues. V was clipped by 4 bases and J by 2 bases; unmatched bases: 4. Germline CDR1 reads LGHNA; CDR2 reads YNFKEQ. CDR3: CASSPERGGNTGELFF. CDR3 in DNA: TGTGCCAGCAGCCCCGAGCGGGGGGGAAACACCGGGGAGCTGTTTTTT.

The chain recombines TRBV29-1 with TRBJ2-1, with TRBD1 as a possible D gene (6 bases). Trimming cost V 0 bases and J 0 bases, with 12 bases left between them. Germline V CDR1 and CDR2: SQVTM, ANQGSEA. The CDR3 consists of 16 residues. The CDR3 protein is CSVEDLDSSSYNEQFF. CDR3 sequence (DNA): TGCAGCGTTGAAGACCTGGACAGTAGCTCCTACAATGAGCAGTTCTTC.

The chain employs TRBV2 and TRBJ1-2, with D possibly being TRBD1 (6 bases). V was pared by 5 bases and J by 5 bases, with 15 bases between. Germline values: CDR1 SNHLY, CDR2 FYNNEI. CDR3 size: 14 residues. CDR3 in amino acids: CASSSTGGKYGYTF. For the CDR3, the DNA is TGTGCCAGCAGTTCGACAGGAGGAAAATATGGCTACACCTTC.

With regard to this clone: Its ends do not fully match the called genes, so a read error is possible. The CDR3 region has the DNA TGTGTCAGCAGTGATGAGAAGAAAAACTATGGCTACACCTTC. This codes for CVSSDEKKNYGYTF. This rearrangement joins TRBV2 to TRBJ1-2; D gene uncertain. This CDR3 has 14 amino acids. Per the germline V gene, CDR1 is SNHLY and CDR2 is FYNNEI.

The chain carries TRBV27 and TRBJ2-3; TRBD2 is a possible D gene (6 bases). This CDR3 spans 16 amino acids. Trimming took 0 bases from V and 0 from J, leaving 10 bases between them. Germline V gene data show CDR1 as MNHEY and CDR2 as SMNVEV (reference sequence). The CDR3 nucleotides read TGTGCCAGCAGTTTATCGGGTAGCGGCAGCACAGATACGCAGTATTTT. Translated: CASSLSGSGSTDTQYF.

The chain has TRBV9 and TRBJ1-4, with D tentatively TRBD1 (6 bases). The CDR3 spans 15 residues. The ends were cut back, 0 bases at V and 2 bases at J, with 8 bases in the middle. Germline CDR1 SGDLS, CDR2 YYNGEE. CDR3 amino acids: CASSVGTGTNEKLFF. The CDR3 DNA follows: TGTGCCAGCAGCGTAGGAACAGGGACTAATGAAAAACTGTTTTTT.

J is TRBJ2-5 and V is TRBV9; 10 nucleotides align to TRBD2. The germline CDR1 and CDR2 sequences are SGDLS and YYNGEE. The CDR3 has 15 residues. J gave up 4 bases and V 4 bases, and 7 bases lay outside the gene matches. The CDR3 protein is CASSSSGGAGETQYF. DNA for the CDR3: TGTGCCAGCAGCTCCAGCGGGGGGGCCGGAGAGACCCAGTACTTC.

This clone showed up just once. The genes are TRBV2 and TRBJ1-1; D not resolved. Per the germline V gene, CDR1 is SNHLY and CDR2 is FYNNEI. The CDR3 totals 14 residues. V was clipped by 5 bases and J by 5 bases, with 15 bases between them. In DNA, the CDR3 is TGTGCCAGCAGTAACGGGCCCCCGGGGACTGAAGCTTTCTTT. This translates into CASSNGPPGTEAFF.

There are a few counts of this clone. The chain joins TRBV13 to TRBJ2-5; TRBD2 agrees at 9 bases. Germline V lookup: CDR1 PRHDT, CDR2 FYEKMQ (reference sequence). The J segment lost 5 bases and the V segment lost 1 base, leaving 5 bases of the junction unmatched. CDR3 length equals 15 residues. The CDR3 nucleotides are TGTGCCAGCAGCTTAGCTGGTCTAGCGGGGGAGACCCAGTACTTC. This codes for CASSLAGLAGETQYF.

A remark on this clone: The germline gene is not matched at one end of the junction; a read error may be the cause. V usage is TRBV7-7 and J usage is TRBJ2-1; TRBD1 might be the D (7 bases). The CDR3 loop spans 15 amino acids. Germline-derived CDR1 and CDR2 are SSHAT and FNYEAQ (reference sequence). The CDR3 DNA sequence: TGTGCTAGCAGCTTGGAGGGGGCCGGCTACAATGAGCAGTTCTTC. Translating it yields CASSLEGAGYNEQFF.

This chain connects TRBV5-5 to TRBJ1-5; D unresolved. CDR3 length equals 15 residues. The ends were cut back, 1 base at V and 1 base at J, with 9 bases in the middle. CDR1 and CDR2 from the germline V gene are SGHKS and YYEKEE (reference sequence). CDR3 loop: CASSLRGGSNQPQHF. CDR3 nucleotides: TGTGCCAGCAGCTTGCGGGGAGGAAGCAATCAGCCCCAGCATTTT.

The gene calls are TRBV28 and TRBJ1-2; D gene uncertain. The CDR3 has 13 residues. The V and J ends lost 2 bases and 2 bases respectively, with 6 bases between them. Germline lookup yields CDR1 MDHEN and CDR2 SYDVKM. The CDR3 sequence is CASSLDGNYGYTF. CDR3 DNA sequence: TGTGCCAGCAGTTTAGACGGCAACTATGGCTACACCTTC.

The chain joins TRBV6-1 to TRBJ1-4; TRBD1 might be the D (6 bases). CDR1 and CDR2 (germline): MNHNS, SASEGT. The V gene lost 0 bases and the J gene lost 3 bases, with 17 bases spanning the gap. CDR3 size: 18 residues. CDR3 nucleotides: TGTGCCAGCAGTGAAGCGCTTCTGAGGGGGTCGGCTAATGAAAAACTGTTTTTT. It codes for CASSEALLRGSANEKLFF.

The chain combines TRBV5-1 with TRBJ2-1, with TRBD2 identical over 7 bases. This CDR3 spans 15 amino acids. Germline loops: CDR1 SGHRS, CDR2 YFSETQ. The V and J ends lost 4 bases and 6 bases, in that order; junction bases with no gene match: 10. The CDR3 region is CASSQSGETCNEQFF. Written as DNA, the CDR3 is TGCGCCAGCAGCCAAAGCGGGGAAACCTGCAATGAGCAGTTCTTC.

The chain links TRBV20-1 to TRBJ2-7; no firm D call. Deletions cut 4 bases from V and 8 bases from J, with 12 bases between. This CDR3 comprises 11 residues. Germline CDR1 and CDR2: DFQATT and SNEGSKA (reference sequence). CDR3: CSATVGGKQYF. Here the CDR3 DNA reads TGCAGTGCTACCGTGGGTGGGAAGCAGTACTTC.

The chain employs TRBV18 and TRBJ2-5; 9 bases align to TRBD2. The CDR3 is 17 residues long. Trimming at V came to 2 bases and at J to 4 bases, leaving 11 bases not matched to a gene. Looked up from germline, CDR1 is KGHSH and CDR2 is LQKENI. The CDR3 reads CASSPLILAGPGETQYF. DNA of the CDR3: TGTGCCAGCTCACCATTAATCCTAGCGGGGCCGGGAGAGACCCAGTACTTC. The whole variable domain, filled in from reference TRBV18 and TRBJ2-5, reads NAGVMQNPRHLVRRRGQEARLRCSPMKGHSHVYWYRQLPEEGLKFMVYLQKENIIDESGMPKERFSAEFPKEGPSILRIQQVVRGDSAAYFCASSPLILAGPGETQYFGPGTRLLVL.

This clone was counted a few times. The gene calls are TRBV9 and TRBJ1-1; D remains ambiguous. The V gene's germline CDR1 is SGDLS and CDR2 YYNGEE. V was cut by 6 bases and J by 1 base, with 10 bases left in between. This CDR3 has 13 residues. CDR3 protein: CASKFSENTEAFF. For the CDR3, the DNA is TGTGCCAGCAAATTCTCGGAGAACACTGAAGCTTTCTTT. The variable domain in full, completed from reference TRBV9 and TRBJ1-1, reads DSGVTQTPKHLITATGQRVTLRCSPRSGDLSVYWYQQSLDQGLQFLIQYYNGEERAKGNILERFSAQQFPDLHSELNLSSLELGDSALYFCASKFSENTEAFFGQGTRLTVV.

Written as DNA, the CDR3 is TGTGCCTGGAGTGCCGACAGGGCTGGGGCCAACGTCCTGACTTTC. It encodes CAWSADRAGANVLTF. This rearrangement joins TRBV30 to TRBJ2-6; TRBD1 aligns across 7 bases. The CDR3 contains 15 residues. Per the germline V gene, CDR1 is GTSNPN and CDR2 is SVGIG (reference sequence). V was pared by 1 base and J by 2 bases, with 2 bases of the junction left unmatched.

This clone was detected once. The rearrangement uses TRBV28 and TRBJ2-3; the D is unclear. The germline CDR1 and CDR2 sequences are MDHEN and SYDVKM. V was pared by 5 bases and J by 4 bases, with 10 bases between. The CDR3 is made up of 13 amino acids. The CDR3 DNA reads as TGTGCCAGCAGTCAGCCCCCCCCAGATACGCAGTATTTT. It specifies CASSQPPPDTQYF. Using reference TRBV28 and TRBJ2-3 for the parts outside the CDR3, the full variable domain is DVKVTQSSRYLVKRTGEKVFLECVQDMDHENMFWYRQDPGLGLRLIYFSYDVKMKEKGDIPEGYSVSREKKERFSLILESASTNQTSMYLCASSQPPPDTQYFGPGTRLTVL.

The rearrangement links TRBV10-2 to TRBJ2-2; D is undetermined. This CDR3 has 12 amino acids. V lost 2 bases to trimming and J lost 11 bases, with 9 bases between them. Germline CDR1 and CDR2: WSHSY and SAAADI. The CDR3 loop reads CASSEPAGELFF. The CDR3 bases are TGCGCCAGCAGTGAGCCGGCAGGAGAGCTGTTTTTT.

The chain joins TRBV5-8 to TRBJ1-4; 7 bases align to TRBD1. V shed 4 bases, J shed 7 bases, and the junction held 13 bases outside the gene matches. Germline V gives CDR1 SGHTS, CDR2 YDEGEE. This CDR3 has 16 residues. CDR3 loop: CASSTISQGTGEKLFF. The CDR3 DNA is TGTGCCAGCAGCACGATCTCACAGGGGACGGGTGAAAAACTGTTTTTT. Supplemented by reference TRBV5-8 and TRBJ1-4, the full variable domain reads EAGVTQSPTHLIKTRGQQATLRCSPISGHTSVYWYQQALGLGLQFLLWYDEGEERNRGNFPPRFSGRQFPNYSSELNVNALELEDSALYLCASSTISQGTGEKLFFGSGTQLSVL.

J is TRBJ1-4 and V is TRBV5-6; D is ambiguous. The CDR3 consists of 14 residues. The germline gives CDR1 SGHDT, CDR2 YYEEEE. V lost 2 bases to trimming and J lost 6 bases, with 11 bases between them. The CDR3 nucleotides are TGTGCCAGCAGCTTACCTGAGTTAGATGAAAAACTGTTTTTT. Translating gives CASSLPELDEKLFF.

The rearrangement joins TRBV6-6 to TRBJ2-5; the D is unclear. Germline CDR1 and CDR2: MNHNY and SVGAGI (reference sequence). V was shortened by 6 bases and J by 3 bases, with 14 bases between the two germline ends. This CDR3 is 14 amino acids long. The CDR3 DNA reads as TGTGCCAGCAGCCCCCCTTGGAGTAAAGAGACCCAGTACTTC. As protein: CASSPPWSKETQYF.

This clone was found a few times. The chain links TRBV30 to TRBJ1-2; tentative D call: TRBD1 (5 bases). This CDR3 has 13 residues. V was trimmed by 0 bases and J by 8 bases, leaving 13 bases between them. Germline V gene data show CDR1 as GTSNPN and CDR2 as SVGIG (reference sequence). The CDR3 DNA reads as TGTGCCTGGAGTGTGGGGCAGGGCGGGGGCTACACCTTC. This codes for CAWSVGQGGGYTF.

CDR3 coding DNA: TGTGCCAGCAGTGACCACGTACGACAGGGGGCTACCCAGTACTTC. Protein sequence: CASSDHVRQGATQYF. The chain combines TRBV25-1 with TRBJ2-5; 10 bases line up with TRBD1. There are 15 residues in the CDR3. Germline V lookup: CDR1 MGHDK, CDR2 SYGVNS. The V and J ends lost 3 bases and 8 bases, in that order; junction bases with no gene match: 9. The full variable domain, with the rest looked up from reference TRBV25-1 and TRBJ2-5, is EADIYQTPRYLVIGTGKKITLECSQTMGHDKMYWYQQDPGMELHLIHYSYGVNSTEKGDLSSESTVSRIRTEHFPLTLESARPSHTSQYLCASSDHVRQGATQYFGPGTRLLVL.

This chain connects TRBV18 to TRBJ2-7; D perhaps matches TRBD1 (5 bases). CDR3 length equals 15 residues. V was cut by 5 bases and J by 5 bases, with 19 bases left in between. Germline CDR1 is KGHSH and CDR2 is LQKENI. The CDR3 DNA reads TGTGCCAGCTCAGCCAGGGCCCTGGGCCTCGACGAGCAGTACTTC. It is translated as CASSARALGLDEQYF.